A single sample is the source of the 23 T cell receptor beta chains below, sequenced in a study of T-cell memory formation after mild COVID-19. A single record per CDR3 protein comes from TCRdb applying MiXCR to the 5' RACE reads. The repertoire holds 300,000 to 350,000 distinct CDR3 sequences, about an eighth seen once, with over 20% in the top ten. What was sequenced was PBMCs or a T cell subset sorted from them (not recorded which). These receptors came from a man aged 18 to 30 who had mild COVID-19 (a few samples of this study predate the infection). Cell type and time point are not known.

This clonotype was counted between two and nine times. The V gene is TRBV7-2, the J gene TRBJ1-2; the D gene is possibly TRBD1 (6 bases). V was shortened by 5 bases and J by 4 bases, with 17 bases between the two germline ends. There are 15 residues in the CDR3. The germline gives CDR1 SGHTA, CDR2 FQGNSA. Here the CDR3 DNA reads TGTGCCAGCAGCCGCCCGACAGGAGGTATCTATGGCTACACCTTC. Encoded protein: CASSRPTGGIYGYTF.

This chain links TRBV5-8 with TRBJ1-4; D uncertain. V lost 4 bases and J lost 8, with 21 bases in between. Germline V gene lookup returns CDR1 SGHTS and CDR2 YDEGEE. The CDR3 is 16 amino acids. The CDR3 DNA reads TGTGCCAGCAGCCTGGGTTCGGCAGGCTTAAACGAAAAACTGTTTTTT. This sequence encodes CASSLGSAGLNEKLFF. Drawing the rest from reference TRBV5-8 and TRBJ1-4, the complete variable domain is EAGVTQSPTHLIKTRGQQATLRCSPISGHTSVYWYQQALGLGLQFLLWYDEGEERNRGNFPPRFSGRQFPNYSSELNVNALELEDSALYLCASSLGSAGLNEKLFFGSGTQLSVL.

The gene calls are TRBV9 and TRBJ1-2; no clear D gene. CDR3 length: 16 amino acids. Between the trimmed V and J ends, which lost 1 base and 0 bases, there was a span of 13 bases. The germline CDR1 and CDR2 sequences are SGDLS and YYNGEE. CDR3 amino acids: CASSVLPDGANYGYTF. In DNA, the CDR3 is TGTGCCAGCAGCGTACTACCAGACGGAGCTAACTATGGCTACACCTTC.

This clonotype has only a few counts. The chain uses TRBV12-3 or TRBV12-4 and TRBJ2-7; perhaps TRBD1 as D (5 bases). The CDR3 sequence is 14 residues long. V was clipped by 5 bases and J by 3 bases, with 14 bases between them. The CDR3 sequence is CASSPQGQGYEQYF. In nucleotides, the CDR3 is TGTGCCAGCAGTCCCCAAGGGCAGGGCTACGAGCAGTACTTC.

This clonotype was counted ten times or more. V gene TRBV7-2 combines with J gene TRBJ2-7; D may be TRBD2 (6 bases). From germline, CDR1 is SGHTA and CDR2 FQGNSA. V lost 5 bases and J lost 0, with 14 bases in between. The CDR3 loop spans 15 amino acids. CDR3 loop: CASSRPGLGSYEQYF. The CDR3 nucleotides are TGTGCCAGCAGCCGGCCGGGACTTGGCTCCTACGAGCAGTACTTC.

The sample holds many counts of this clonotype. CDR3 nucleotide sequence: TGCGCCAGCAGCCAAGGAACAGGGGGCGCAAACACCGGGGAGCTGTTTTTT. Translated: CASSQGTGGANTGELFF. The V and J genes are TRBV4-3 and TRBJ2-2; the match to TRBD1 covers 9 bases. The CDR3 covers 17 residues. The J segment lost 2 bases and the V segment lost 1 base, leaving 5 bases of the junction unmatched. Germline V lookup: CDR1 LGHNA, CDR2 YSLEER.

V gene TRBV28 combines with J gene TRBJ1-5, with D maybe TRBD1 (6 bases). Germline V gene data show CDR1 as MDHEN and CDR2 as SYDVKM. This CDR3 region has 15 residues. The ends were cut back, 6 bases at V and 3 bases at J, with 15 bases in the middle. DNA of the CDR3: TGTGCCAGCAGACCCTGGACAGAAGACAATCAGCCCCAGCATTTT. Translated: CASRPWTEDNQPQHF.

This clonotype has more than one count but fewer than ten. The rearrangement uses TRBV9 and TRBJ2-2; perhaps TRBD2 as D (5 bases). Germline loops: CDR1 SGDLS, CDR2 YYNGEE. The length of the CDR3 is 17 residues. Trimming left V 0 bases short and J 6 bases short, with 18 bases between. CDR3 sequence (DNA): TGTGCCAGCAGCGTAGATTGGACGGACTCTTCCCCCGGGGAGCTGTTTTTT. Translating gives CASSVDWTDSSPGELFF.

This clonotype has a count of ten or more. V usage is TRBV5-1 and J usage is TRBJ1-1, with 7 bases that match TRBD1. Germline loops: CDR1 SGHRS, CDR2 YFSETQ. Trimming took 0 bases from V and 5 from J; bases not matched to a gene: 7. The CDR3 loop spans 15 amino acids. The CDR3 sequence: CASSLALGQKTEAFF. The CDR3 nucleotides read TGCGCCAGCAGCTTGGCGTTGGGACAGAAAACTGAAGCTTTCTTT.

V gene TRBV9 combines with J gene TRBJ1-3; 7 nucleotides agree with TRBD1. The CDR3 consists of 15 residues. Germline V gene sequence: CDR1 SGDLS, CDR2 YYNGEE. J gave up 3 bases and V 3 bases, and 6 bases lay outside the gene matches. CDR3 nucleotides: TGTGCCAGCAGCGGCGGGACAGTCGATGGAAACACCATATATTTT. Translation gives CASSGGTVDGNTIYF.

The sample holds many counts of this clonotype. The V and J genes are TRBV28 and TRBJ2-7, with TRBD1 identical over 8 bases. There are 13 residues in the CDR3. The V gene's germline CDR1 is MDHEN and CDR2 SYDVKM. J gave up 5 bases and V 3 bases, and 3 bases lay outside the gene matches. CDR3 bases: TGTGCCAGCAGTTTTGACAGGGGCCACGAGCAGTACGTC. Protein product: CASSFDRGHEQYV.

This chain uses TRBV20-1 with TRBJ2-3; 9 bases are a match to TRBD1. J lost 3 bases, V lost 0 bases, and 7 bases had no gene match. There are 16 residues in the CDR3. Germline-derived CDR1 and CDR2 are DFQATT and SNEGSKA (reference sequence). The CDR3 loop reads CSARDLNRGRTDTQYF. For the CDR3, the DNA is TGCAGTGCTAGAGATCTTAACAGGGGGCGGACAGATACGCAGTATTTT.

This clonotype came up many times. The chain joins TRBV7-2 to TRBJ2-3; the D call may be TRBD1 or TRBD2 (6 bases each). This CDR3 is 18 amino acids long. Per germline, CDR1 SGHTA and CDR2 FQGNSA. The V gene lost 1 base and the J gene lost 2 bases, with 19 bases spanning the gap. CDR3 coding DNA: TGTGCCAGCAGCTTAGAGGAGGGGGTAGCGGAGCCCACAGATACGCAGTATTTT. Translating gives CASSLEEGVAEPTDTQYF.

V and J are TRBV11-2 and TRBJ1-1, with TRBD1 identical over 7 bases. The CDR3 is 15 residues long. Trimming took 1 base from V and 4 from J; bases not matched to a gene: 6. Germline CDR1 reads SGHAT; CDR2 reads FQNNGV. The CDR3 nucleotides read TGTGCCAGCAGCTTAGGGGAAGGGGGCGGCACTGAAGCTTTCTTT. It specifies CASSLGEGGGTEAFF.

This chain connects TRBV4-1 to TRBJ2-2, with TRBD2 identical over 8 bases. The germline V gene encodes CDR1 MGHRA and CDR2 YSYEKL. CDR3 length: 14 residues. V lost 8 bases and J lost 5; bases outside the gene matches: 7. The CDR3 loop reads CASDRGGLTGELFF. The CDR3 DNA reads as TGCGCCAGCGACCGGGGGGGGCTTACCGGGGAGCTGTTTTTT.

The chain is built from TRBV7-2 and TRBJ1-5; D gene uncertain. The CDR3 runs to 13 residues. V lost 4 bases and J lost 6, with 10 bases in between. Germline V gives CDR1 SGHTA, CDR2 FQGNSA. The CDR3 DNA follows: TGTGCCAGCAGCTCGTGGGGTAGTCAGCCCCAGCATTTT. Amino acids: CASSSWGSQPQHF.

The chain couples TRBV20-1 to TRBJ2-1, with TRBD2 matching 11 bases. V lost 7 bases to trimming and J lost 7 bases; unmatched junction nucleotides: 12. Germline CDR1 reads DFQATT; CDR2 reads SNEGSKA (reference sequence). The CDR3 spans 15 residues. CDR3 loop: CSVPKLGLAVNEQFF. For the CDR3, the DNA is TGCAGTGTCCCAAAACTGGGACTAGCGGTGAATGAGCAGTTCTTC.

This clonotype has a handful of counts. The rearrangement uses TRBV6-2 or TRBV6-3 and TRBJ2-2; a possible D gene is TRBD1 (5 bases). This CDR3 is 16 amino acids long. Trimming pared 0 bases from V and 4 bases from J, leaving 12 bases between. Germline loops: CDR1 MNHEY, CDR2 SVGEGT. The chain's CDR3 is CASSYSSRAFTGELFF. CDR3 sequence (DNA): TGTGCCAGCAGTTACTCGAGCAGGGCCTTCACCGGGGAGCTGTTTTTT.

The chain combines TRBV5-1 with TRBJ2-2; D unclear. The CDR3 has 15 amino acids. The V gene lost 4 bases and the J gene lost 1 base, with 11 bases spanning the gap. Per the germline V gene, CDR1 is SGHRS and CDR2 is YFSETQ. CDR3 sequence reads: CASSPQDMNTGELFF. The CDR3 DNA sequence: TGCGCCAGCAGCCCCCAAGATATGAACACCGGGGAGCTGTTTTTT.

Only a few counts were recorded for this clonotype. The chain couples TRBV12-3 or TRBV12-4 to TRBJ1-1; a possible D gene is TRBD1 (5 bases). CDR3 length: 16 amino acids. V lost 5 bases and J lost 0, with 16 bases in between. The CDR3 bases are TGTGCCAGCAGTCCCCGTCTCGGGGGAATGAACACTGAAGCTTTCTTT. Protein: CASSPRLGGMNTEAFF.

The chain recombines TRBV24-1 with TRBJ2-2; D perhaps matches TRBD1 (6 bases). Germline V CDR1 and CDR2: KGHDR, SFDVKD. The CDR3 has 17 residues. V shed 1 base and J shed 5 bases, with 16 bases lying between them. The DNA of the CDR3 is TGTGCCACCAGTGATTTTCTTTGCAGGGGCATGACCGGGGAGCTGTTTTTT. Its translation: CATSDFLCRGMTGELFF.

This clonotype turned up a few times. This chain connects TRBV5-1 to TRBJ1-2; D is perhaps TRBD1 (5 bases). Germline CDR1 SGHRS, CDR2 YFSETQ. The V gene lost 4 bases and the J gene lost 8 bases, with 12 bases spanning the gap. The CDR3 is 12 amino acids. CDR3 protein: CASSDSGQGYTF. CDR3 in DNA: TGCGCCAGCAGCGATTCCGGACAAGGCTACACCTTC.

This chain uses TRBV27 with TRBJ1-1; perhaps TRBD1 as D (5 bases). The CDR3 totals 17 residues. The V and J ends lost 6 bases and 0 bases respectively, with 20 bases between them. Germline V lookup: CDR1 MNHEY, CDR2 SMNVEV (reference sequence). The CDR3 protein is CASSTRQTRLMNTEAFF. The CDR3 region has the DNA TGTGCCAGCAGCACTAGACAGACACGTCTCATGAACACTGAAGCTTTCTTT.